The next 23 T cell receptor beta chains were all read from a single sample in a study of T cell clonality in common variable immunodeficiency. Study-level findings and limits: Fewer deletions and N-nucleotide insertions were reportedly seen in common variable immunodeficiency TCR beta sequences.

No antigen has been assigned to these receptors. Clones were read by immunoSEQ multiplex PCR, and TCRdb kept only the in-frame ones, dropping some. Sampling found about 34,000 clones, none seen once. The specimen was peripheral blood mononuclear cells. These receptors all come from a human donor with common variable immunodeficiency.

There are many counts of this clone. The read ends 3 residues before the CDR3 terminus; that terminus is restored from the germline J gene. The chain has TRBV10-3 and TRBJ1-2, with D possibly TRBD1 on 6 matching bases. Trimming took off 2 bases at V and 4 bases at J, with 11 bases between the two ends. There are 14 residues in the CDR3. CDR1 is ENHRY and CDR2 is SYGVKD in the germline V gene. Partial CDR3 DNA: TGTGCCATCAGTGAGGGCAGGGGCGCCTATGGC. Translated, it gives CAISEGRGAYG. The full CDR3 sequence reads CAISEGRGAYGYTF.

This clone occurred many times. The CDR3 DNA, read in part, is TGCAGTGCTAGTCCAAAGGGGTGGGGCGCCGGGGAG. As protein: CSASPKGWGAGE. The complete CDR3 sequence is CSASPKGWGAGELFF. The gene calls are TRBV20-1 and TRBJ2-2; D possibly corresponds to TRBD1 (5 bases). With the read ending 3 residues before the CDR3 end, the germline J gene is used to fill in that end. Germline V gene data show CDR1 as DFQATT and CDR2 as SNEGSKA (reference sequence). The V end was cut by 3 bases, the J end by 6 bases, with 17 bases between. The CDR3 sequence is 15 residues long.

In its sample, this clone was seen many times. The CDR3 is cut off 3 residues early in the read; its end comes from the germline J gene. This sequence joins TRBV23-1 and TRBJ1-1; D gene ambiguous. TRBV23-1 is an open reading frame whose function is uncertain. This CDR3 comprises 17 residues. V lost 0 bases to trimming and J lost 2 bases, with 16 bases between them. The DNA read from the CDR3 is TGCGCCAGCAGTCAATCCGTGGGCAGGAGCCTCAACACTGAA. Protein: CASSQSVGRSLNTE. The entire CDR3 sequence reads CASSQSVGRSLNTEAFF.

A few counts support this clone. The CDR3 DNA, read in part, is TGTGCCTGGACCTTAGGGCAGGGCCGGGAGACC. Its translation: CAWTLGQGRET. The full CDR3 sequence reads CAWTLGQGRETQYF. The chain is built from TRBV30 and TRBJ2-5; D perhaps matches TRBD1 (5 bases). The CDR3 goes on 3 residues after the read ends, and that part is filled in from the germline J gene. The ends were cut back, 4 bases at V and 5 bases at J, with 17 bases in the middle. Germline V lookup: CDR1 GTSNPN, CDR2 SVGIG (reference sequence). This CDR3 is 14 amino acids long.

The table lists this clone with many counts. Coverage ceases 3 residues before the CDR3 finishes, and the germline J gene fills in the end. The chain combines TRBV7-9 with TRBJ1-1, with D tentatively TRBD1 (6 bases). CDR3 length: 13 residues. V lost 5 bases and J 6 bases, leaving 13 bases between the germline ends. From germline, CDR1 is SEHNR and CDR2 FQNEAQ (reference sequence). The CDR3 loop reads CASSPGTFPEAFF. CDR3 DNA (partial): TGTGCCAGCAGCCCGGGGACATTCCCTGAA.

About this clone itself: The read gets to within 3 residues of the CDR3 end, and the germline J gene fills in the rest. The V and J genes are TRBV2 and TRBJ2-5; 8 bases map to TRBD2. V trimming: 4 bases; J trimming: 3 bases; junction bases outside the gene matches: 13. Germline V gives CDR1 SNHLY, CDR2 FYNNEI. The CDR3 covers 17 residues. Incomplete CDR3 DNA: TGTGCCAGCAGTGGGATAATAGCGGGGTGGGTGGAAGAGACC. Amino acid sequence: CASSGIIAGWVEET. The whole CDR3 protein reads CASSGIIAGWVEETQYF.

Worth noting for this clone: The read gets to within 3 residues of the CDR3 end, and the germline J gene fills in the rest. J is TRBJ2-3 and V is TRBV30; D call uncertain. V was pared by 3 bases and J by 0 bases, with 4 bases between. CDR1 and CDR2 from the germline V gene are GTSNPN and SVGIG (reference sequence). The CDR3 is made up of 12 amino acids. CDR3 DNA (partial): TGTGCCTGGAGCAGGAGCACAGATACG. The encoded protein is CAWSRSTDT. Given in full, the CDR3 is CAWSRSTDTQYF.

There are a few counts of this clone. The sequence runs out 3 residues before the end of the CDR3; the remainder is reconstructed from the germline J gene. The V and J genes are TRBV6-2 or TRBV6-3 and TRBJ2-7; 7 bases agree with TRBD1. The CDR3 loop spans 17 amino acids. With V trimmed by 10 bases and J by 2 bases, 20 bases remained unmatched. Germline V lookup: CDR1 MNHEY, CDR2 SVGEGT. The part of the CDR3 DNA that was read is TGTGCCACGCTTCAGGTTAGATTCGACAGGGATCCCTACGAG. It codes for CATLQVRFDRDPYE. The complete CDR3 protein is CATLQVRFDRDPYEQYF.

Ten or more counts support this clone. The observed sequence ends 3 residues before the CDR3 terminus, with the missing tail filled in from the germline J gene. The chain employs TRBV29-1 and TRBJ1-5; D is perhaps TRBD1 (5 bases). This CDR3 has 15 amino acids. Germline V gene sequence: CDR1 SQVTM, CDR2 ANQGSEA. The V end lost 5 bases, the J end lost 1 base, and 15 bases lay between the germline ends. The covered CDR3 bases are TGCAGCGTTAGGGCAGGGATGGAAAGCAATCAGCCC. Its translation is CSVRAGMESNQP. The whole CDR3 region reads CSVRAGMESNQPQHF.

This clone was seen repeatedly, ten times or more. The missing CDR3 end, 3 residues past where the read stops, is filled in from the germline J gene. The rearrangement links TRBV7-3 to TRBJ1-2; possible D gene TRBD1, 5 bases. This CDR3 region has 14 residues. The ends were cut back, 0 bases at V and 0 bases at J, with 5 bases in the middle. Germline assignment: CDR1 SGHTA and CDR2 FQGTGA. The sequenced CDR3 bases are TGTGCCAGCAGCTTAACGGGGCCTAACTATGGC. The encoded protein is CASSLTGPNYG. The complete CDR3 protein is CASSLTGPNYGYTF.

Ten or more counts support this clone. Sequencing ends 3 residues short of the CDR3 end; the germline J gene provides the rest. This chain joins TRBV7-2 and TRBJ1-5; D is uncertain. The germline V and J ends were trimmed by 1 base and 7 bases, with 8 bases remaining between them. Germline V gene lookup returns CDR1 SGHTA and CDR2 FQGNSA. There are 13 residues in the CDR3. The sequenced CDR3 bases are TGTGCCAGCAGCTTAGAGGTAACCCAGCCC. Translated: CASSLEVTQP. The entire CDR3 protein is CASSLEVTQPQHF.

This clone was seen a few times. The read terminates 3 residues before the CDR3 end, so the remaining end is supplied by the germline J gene. The chain joins TRBV5-1 to TRBJ2-7; tentatively, D is TRBD2 (6 bases). The CDR3 is 19 amino acids. Germline CDR1 reads SGHRS; CDR2 reads YFSETQ. Trimming shortened V by 0 bases and J by 1 base, and 23 bases separated the two germline ends. CDR3 sequence reads: CASSLGLAEREVVSYEQYF. CDR3 DNA (partial): TGCGCCAGCAGCTTGGGCTTAGCGGAGAGAGAAGTGGTTTCCTACGAG.

Details on this clone: The read ends 3 residues early relative to the CDR3; the germline J gene fills the gap. The rearrangement uses TRBV5-1 and TRBJ1-1, with TRBD1 as a possible D gene (5 bases). The length of the CDR3 is 13 residues. Germline loops: CDR1 SGHRS, CDR2 YFSETQ. Trimming removed 7 bases from V and 1 base from J, with 11 bases in between. CDR3 residues: CASSGGSNTEAFF. The sequenced CDR3 bases are TGCGCCAGCTCGGGGGGGTCGAACACTGAA. Using reference TRBV5-1 and TRBJ1-1 for the parts outside the CDR3, the full variable domain is KAGVTQTPRYLIKTRGQQVTLSCSPISGHRSVSWYQQTPGQGLQFLFEYFSETQRNKGNFPGRFSGRQFSNSRSEMNVSTLELGDSALYLCASSGGSNTEAFFGQGTRLTVV.

In regard to this clone: The read falls 3 residues short of the CDR3 end, and the missing part is taken from the germline J gene. The rearrangement links TRBV6-2 or TRBV6-3 to TRBJ2-3; maybe TRBD2 (6 bases). Germline values: CDR1 MNHEY, CDR2 SVGEGT. The CDR3 sequence is 15 residues long. V was cut by 6 bases and J by 4 bases, with 17 bases left in between. The CDR3 is CASSPGTLRPDTQYF. CDR3 bases read: TGTGCCAGCAGCCCCGGGACTCTTCGTCCAGATACG.

This clone was seen repeatedly, ten times or more. The read falls 3 residues short of the CDR3 end, and the missing part is taken from the germline J gene. The gene calls are TRBV5-1 and TRBJ2-6; perhaps TRBD1 as D (5 bases). Germline CDR1 is SGHRS and CDR2 is YFSETQ. The CDR3 contains 16 residues. V shed 4 bases and J shed 0 bases, with 11 bases lying between them. The sequenced CDR3 bases are TGCGCCAGCAGCAACAGACAGAGCTCTGGGGCCAACGTC. It translates to CASSNRQSSGANV. The CDR3 in full is CASSNRQSSGANVLTF.

Turning to this clone: The read ends 3 residues shy of where the CDR3 ends; the end is completed using the germline J gene. This chain joins TRBV7-9 and TRBJ2-1; D perhaps matches TRBD2 (5 bases). Germline values: CDR1 SEHNR, CDR2 FQNEAQ (reference sequence). Deletions cut 3 bases from V and 8 bases from J, with 11 bases between. This CDR3 contains 13 residues. CDR3 DNA (partial): TGTGCCAGCAGCTTCGCGGGCTGGGATGAG. Residues: CASSFAGWDE. The entire CDR3 reads CASSFAGWDEQFF.

This clone was observed a handful of times. The sequenced CDR3 bases are TGTGCCAGTAGGGCAGGACAGGGACCCGGGGAG. As protein: CASRAGQGPGE. The full CDR3 protein reads CASRAGQGPGELFF. This rearrangement joins TRBV19 to TRBJ2-2, with 8 nucleotides matching TRBD1. The read comes to an end 3 residues before the CDR3 does, leaving the germline J gene to fill in the end. Germline V gives CDR1 LNHDA, CDR2 SQIVND (reference sequence). The CDR3 covers 14 residues. The V and J ends lost 6 bases and 6 bases, in that order; junction bases with no gene match: 6.

This clone showed up many times. Partial CDR3 DNA: TGTGCCAGTAGTTCACCTCCGGGACAGTTGAGCAATCAGCCC. It encodes CASSSPPGQLSNQP. The whole CDR3 sequence is CASSSPPGQLSNQPQHF. The genes are TRBV19 and TRBJ1-5, with 7 bases aligning to TRBD1. The read ends 3 residues early relative to the CDR3; the germline J gene fills the gap. Germline V lookup: CDR1 LNHDA, CDR2 SQIVND (reference sequence). The J segment lost 1 base and the V segment lost 5 bases, leaving 11 bases of the junction unmatched. The CDR3 length is 17 residues. The entire variable domain, with the rest obtained from reference TRBV19 and TRBJ1-5, is as follows: DGGITQSPKYLFRKEGQNVTLSCEQNLNHDAMYWYRQDPGQGLRLIYYSQIVNDFQKGDIAEGYSVSREKKESFPLTVTSAQKNPTAFYLCASSSPPGQLSNQPQHFGDGTRLSIL.

This clone was counted only a few times. From the germline J gene comes the end of the CDR3, since the read stops 3 residues before it. The V gene is TRBV30, the J gene TRBJ2-7; 9 nucleotides align to TRBD2. V lost 2 bases and J lost 0; bases outside the gene matches: 2. The CDR3 sequence is 14 residues long. The germline CDR1 and CDR2 sequences are GTSNPN and SVGIG (reference sequence). The CDR3 bases that were read are TGTGCCTGGAGTAGCGGGAGGTCCTCCTACGAG. Protein product: CAWSSGRSSYE. Given in full, the CDR3 is CAWSSGRSSYEQYF.

This clone was seen repeatedly, ten times or more. The CDR3 is cut off 3 residues early in the read; its end comes from the germline J gene. The chain is built from TRBV7-6 and TRBJ2-7; D possibly corresponds to TRBD2 (5 bases). CDR3 length equals 13 residues. The germline V and J ends were trimmed by 1 base and 4 bases, with 8 bases remaining between them. The V gene's germline CDR1 is SGHVS and CDR2 FNYEAQ. The CDR3 here is CASSLEEGYEQYF. The CDR3 DNA, read in part, is TGTGCCAGCAGCTTAGAAGAGGGTTACGAG.

This clone was counted a few times. The read stops 3 residues short of the end of the CDR3; the missing end is completed from the germline J gene. The chain combines TRBV7-6 with TRBJ2-3; 8 bases align to TRBD2. There are 16 residues in the CDR3. After removal of 1 base from V and 0 bases from J, the junction contained 3 bases not matched to a gene. Per the germline V gene, CDR1 is SGHVS and CDR2 is FNYEAQ. CDR3 DNA, as far as it was read: TGTGCCAGCAGCTTAGGGGGACTAGGAAGCACAGATACG. Translating it yields CASSLGGLGSTDT. The whole CDR3 protein reads CASSLGGLGSTDTQYF. Variable domain in full (rest from reference TRBV7-6 and TRBJ2-3): GAGVSQSPRYKVTKRGQDVALRCDPISGHVSLYWYRQALGQGPEFLTYFNYEAQQDKSGLPNDRFSAERPEGSISTLTIQRTEQRDSAMYRCASSLGGLGSTDTQYFGPGTRLTVL.

With respect to this clone: Sequencing ends 3 residues short of the CDR3 end; the germline J gene provides the rest. The chain combines TRBV30 with TRBJ1-2; TRBD1 matches 9 bases. Trimming removed 5 bases from V and 5 bases from J; junction bases left unmatched: 0. Germline V CDR1 and CDR2: GTSNPN, SVGIG (reference sequence). This CDR3 region has 11 residues. The CDR3 loop reads CAWDRGYGYTF. Partial CDR3 DNA: TGTGCCTGGGACAGGGGGTATGGC.

This clone was seen repeatedly, ten times or more. From the germline J gene comes the end of the CDR3, since the read stops 3 residues before it. The V and J genes are TRBV18 and TRBJ2-1, with 15 bases matching TRBD2. J lost 9 bases, V lost 3 bases, and 3 bases had no gene match. The CDR3 consists of 15 residues. From germline, CDR1 is KGHSH and CDR2 LQKENI. The part of the CDR3 DNA that was read is TGTGCCAGCTCACCCAGGACTAGCGGGAGGGGTGAG. Translated, it gives CASSPRTSGRGE. The full CDR3 protein reads CASSPRTSGRGEQFF.